This TCR beta chain stems from a study of identifying expanded T cells in peripheral blood. No infections or other immune events were documented during collection. This clone was recorded once. Its antigen is unidentified. Clones were read by immunoSEQ multiplex PCR, and TCRdb kept only the in-frame ones, dropping some. The table lists about 91,000 clones, about nine tenths of them singletons. The CDR3 runs 17 residues. The V gene lost 2 bases and the J gene lost 1 base, with 17 bases spanning the gap. Study results and limitations: Approximately 1.2 clones differed between technical replicates, versus approximately 17 and 20 over time. Variance in clone template counts between roughly two-week samples significantly increased with total template count across all healthy donors.

The source is a person aged 18 to 75 in good health. The sequenced sample was blood. This chain joins TRBV6-7 and TRBJ1-1, with D hard to call. TRBV6-7 is classed as an ORF, of uncertain function. The chain's CDR3 is CASSYSPGSSGNTEAFF. Here the CDR3 DNA reads TGTGCCAGCAGTTACAGCCCGGGGAGCAGTGGGAACACTGAAGCTTTCTTT.